This TCR beta chain emerged from a study of identical twins. The CDR3 covers 14 residues. Per the germline V gene, CDR1 is SGHRS and CDR2 is YFSETQ. The germline V and J ends were trimmed by 0 bases and 5 bases, with 10 bases remaining between them. TCRdb re-derived calls from the 5' RACE reads in MiXCR, one entry per CDR3 protein. The sample includes about 530,000 distinct CDR3 sequences, around 20% of them seen just once. Healthy Caucasians, and only they, were the donors. Points on this clonotype: The antigen is unknown.

Whole-study findings and limits: Out-of-frame beta sequences exhibited a weaker degree of excess twin sharing. Whereas memory repertoires showed no such difference, abundant cord blood beta clonotypes carried fewer insertions.

This sample was also put to use in a study of yellow fever vaccine responses in identical twins.

The sample comprised CD4+ T cells sorted from blood. The clonotype was recovered from a woman between 18 and 29 years old in good health. V and J are TRBV5-1 and TRBJ2-3; possibly TRBD1 for D (5 bases). CDR3 coding DNA: TGCGCCAGCAGCTTGGTAACAGGAGTAGATACGCAGTATTTT. It yields the protein CASSLVTGVDTQYF.